Sequencing of this T cell receptor beta chain was carried out in a study of T cell responses to AZD1222 COVID-19 vaccine. Trimming took 8 bases from V and 6 from J, leaving 13 bases between them. The germline V gene has CDR1 MNHEY and CDR2 SVGAGI. This CDR3 comprises 12 residues. The repertoire was sequenced with immunoSEQ multiplex PCR; TCRdb's copy has only in-frame clones and lacks some. The sample shows some 200,000 clones, 90% to 95% of them seen only once. This clone was picked up one time. The origin of this receptor is an adult who received the MenACWY meningococcal vaccine as a control. Sample: peripheral blood, taken 28 days after the second dose of the MenACWY control vaccine. This chain joins TRBV6-5 and TRBJ2-5, with D hard to call. As DNA, the CDR3 is TGTGCCAGCGCCGAGCAAGACAAGACCCAGTACTTC. Translated, it gives CASAEQDKTQYF.